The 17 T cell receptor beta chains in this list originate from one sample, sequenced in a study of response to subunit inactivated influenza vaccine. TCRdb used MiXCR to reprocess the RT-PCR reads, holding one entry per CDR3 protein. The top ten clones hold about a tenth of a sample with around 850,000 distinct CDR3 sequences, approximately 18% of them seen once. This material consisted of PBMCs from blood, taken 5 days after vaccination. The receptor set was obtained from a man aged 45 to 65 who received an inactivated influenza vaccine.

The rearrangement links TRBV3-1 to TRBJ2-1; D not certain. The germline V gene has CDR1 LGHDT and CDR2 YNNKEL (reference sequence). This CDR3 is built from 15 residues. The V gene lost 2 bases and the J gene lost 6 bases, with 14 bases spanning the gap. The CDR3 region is CASSQLLISSNEQFF. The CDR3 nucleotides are TGTGCCAGCAGCCAACTTTTGATAAGCAGCAATGAGCAGTTCTTC.

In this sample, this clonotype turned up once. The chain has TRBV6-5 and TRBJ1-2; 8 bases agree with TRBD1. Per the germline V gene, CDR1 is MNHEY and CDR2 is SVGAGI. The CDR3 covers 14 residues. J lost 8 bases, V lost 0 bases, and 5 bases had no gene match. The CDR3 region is CASSYSDRVGGYTF. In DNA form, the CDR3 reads TGTGCCAGCAGTTACTCGGACAGGGTGGGGGGCTACACCTTC.

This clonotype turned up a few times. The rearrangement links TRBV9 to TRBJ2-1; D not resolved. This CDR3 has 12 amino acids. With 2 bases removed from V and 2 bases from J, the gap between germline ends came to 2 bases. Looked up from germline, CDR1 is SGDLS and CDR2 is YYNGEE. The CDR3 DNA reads TGTGCCAGCAGCGTCACCTACAATGAGCAGTTCTTC. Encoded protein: CASSVTYNEQFF.

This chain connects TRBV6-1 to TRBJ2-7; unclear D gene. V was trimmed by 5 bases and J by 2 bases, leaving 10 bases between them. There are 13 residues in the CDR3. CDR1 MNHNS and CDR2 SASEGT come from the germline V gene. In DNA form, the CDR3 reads TGTGCCAGCAGTACGACTGGTGCCTACGAGCAGTACTTC. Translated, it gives CASSTTGAYEQYF.

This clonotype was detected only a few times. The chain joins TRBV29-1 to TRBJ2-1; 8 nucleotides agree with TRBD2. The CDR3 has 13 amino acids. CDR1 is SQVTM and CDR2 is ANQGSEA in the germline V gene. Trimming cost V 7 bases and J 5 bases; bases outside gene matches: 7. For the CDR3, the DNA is TGCAGCGAAACTAGCGGATTCGACAATGAGCAGTTCTTC. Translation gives CSETSGFDNEQFF.

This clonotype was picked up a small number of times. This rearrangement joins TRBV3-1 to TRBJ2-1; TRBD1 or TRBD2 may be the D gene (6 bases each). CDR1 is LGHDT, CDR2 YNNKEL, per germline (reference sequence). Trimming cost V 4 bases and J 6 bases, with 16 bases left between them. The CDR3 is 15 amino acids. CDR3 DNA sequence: TGTGCCAGCAGCCCCACCCCGGGGGCCCTCAATGAGCAGTTCTTC. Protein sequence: CASSPTPGALNEQFF.

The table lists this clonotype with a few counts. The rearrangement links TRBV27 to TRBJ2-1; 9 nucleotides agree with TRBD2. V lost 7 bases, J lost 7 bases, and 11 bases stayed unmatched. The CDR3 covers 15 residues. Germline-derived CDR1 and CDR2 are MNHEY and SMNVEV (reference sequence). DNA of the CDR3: TGTGCCAGCAAAAGGGCGGGAGGGCCGCAAAATGAGCAGTTCTTC. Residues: CASKRAGGPQNEQFF.

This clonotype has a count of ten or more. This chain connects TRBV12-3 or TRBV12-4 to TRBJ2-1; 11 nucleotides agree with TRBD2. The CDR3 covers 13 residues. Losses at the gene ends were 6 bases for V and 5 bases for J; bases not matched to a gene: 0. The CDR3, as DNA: TGTGCCAGCAGGGGACTAGCGGACAATGAGCAGTTCTTC. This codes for CASRGLADNEQFF.

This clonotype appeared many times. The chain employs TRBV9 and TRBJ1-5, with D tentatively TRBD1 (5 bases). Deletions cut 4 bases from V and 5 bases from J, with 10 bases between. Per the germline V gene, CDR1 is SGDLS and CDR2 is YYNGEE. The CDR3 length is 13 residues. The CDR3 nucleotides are TGTGCCAGCAGCCGGGGGAGAGATCAGCCCCAGCATTTT. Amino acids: CASSRGRDQPQHF.

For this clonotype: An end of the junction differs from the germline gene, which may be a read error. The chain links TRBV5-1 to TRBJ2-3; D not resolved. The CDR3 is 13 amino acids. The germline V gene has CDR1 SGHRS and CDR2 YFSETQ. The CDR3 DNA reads TGCACCAGCAGCTCACAGCCTACAGATACGCAGTATTTT. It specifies CTSSSQPTDTQYF.

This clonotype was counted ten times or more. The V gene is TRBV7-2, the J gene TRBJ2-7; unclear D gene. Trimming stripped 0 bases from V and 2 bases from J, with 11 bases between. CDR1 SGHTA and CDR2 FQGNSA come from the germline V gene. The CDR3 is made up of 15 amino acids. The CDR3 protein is CASSLAASQPYEQYF. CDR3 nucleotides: TGTGCCAGCAGCTTAGCAGCTAGTCAGCCCTACGAGCAGTACTTC.

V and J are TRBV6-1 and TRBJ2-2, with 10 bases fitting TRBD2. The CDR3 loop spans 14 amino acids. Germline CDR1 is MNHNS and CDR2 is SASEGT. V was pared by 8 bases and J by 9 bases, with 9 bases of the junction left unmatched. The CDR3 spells CASSQREGHRELFF. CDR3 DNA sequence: TGTGCCAGCTCACAGCGGGAGGGCCACCGGGAGCTGTTTTTT.

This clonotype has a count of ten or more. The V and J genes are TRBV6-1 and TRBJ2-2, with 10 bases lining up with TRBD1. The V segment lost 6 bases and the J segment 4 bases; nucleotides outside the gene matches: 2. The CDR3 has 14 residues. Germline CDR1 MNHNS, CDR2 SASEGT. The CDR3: CASRTGGPTGELFF. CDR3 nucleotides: TGTGCCAGCAGGACAGGGGGCCCCACCGGGGAGCTGTTTTTT.

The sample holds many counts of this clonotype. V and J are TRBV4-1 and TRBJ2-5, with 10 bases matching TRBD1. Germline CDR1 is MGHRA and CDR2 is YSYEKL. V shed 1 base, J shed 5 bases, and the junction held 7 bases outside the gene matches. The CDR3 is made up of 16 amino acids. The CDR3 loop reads CASSQGLGTGVETQYF. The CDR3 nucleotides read TGCGCCAGCAGCCAAGGTTTGGGGACAGGGGTGGAGACCCAGTACTTC.

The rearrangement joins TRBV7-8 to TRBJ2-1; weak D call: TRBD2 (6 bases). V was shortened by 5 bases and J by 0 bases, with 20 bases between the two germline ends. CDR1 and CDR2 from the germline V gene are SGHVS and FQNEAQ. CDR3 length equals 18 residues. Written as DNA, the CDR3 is TGTGCCAGCAGCCGTCCCAAAGCGGGCGGCAGCTCCTACAATGAGCAGTTCTTC. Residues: CASSRPKAGGSSYNEQFF.

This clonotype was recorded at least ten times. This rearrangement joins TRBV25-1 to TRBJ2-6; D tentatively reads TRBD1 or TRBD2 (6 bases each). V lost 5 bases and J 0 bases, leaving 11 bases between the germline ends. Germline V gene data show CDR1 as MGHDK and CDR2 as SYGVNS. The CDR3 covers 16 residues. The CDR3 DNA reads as TGTGCCAGCAGTAAGGGGGAGGCCTCTGGGGCCAACGTCCTGACTTTC. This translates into CASSKGEASGANVLTF.

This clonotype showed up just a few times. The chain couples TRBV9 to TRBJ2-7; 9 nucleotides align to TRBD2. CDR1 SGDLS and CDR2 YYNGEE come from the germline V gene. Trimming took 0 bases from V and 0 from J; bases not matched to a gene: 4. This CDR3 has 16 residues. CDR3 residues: CASSVDPSGDSYEQYF. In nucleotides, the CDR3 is TGTGCCAGCAGCGTAGATCCTAGCGGGGACTCCTACGAGCAGTACTTC.